This passage covers 2 T cell receptor beta chains from one sample sequenced in a study of blood T cell repertoires in COVID-19. This table comes from immunoSEQ multiplex PCR, and its TCRdb copy is limited to in-frame clones, with some not included. The table has under 110,000 clones, about 92% seen once; the top ten hold around 5%. Sequenced: peripheral blood. The source of these receptors is a man aged 45-65 years with active COVID-19.

This clone was seen once. Here the CDR3 DNA reads TGTGGAGCGAGGGGGGGCGGCACCATATATTTT. This sequence encodes CGARGGGTIYF. The chain joins TRBV28 to TRBJ1-3; a weak D match, TRBD1 (6 bases). Per the germline V gene, CDR1 is MDHEN and CDR2 is SYDVKM. The CDR3 spans 11 residues. The full variable domain, rest sourced from reference TRBV28 and TRBJ1-3, is DVKVTQSSRYLVKRTGEKVFLECVQDMDHENMFWYRQDPGLGLRLIYFSYDVKMKEKGDIPEGYSVSREKKERFSLILESASTNQTSMYLCGARGGGTIYFGEGSWLTVV.

This clone has only one observation. The chain joins TRBV15 to TRBJ2-6, with 8 positions matching TRBD2. From germline, CDR1 is LNHNV and CDR2 YYDKDF (reference sequence). The CDR3 is 19 residues long. V lost 0 bases and J lost 0; bases outside the gene matches: 7. The CDR3 spells CATSRETGTSPSGANVLTF. The CDR3 bases are TGTGCCACCAGCAGAGAAACCGGGACTAGTCCCTCTGGGGCCAACGTCCTGACTTTC.